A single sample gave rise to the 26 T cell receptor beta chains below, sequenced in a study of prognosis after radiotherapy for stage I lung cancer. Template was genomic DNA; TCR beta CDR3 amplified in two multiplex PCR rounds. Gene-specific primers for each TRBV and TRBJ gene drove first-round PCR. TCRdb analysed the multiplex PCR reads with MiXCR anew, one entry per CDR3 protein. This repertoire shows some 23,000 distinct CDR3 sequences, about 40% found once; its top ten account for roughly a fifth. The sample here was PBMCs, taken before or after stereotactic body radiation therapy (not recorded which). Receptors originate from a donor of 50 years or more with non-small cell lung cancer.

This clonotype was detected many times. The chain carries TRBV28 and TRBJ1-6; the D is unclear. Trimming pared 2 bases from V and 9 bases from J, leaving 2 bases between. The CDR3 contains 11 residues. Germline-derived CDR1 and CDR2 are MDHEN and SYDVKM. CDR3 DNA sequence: TGTGCCAGCAGTTTAAGTTCACCCCTCCACTTT. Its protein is CASSLSSPLHF.

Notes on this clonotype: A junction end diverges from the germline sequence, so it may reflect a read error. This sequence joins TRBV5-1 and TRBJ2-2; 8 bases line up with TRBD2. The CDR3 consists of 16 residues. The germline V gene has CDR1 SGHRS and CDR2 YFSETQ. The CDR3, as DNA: TGCGCCAGCAGCTTTTTTGGGACTAGAGCCACCGGGGAGCTGCTTTTT. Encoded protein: CASSFFGTRATGELLF.

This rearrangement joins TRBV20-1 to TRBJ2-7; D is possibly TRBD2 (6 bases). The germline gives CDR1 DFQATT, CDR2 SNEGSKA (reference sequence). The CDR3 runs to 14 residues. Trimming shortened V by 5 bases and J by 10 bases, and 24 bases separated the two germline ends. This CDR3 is CSARPTGLPYYQYF. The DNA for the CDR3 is TGCAGTGCTCGGCCGACGGGACTGCCCTACTATCAGTACTTC.

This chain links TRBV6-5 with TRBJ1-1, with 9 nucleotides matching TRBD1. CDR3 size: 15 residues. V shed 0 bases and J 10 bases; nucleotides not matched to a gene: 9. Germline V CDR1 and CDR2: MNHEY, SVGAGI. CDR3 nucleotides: TGTGCCAGCAGTTACTCTTGGACAGGGGCGTCGTCAGCTTTCTTT. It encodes CASSYSWTGASSAFF.

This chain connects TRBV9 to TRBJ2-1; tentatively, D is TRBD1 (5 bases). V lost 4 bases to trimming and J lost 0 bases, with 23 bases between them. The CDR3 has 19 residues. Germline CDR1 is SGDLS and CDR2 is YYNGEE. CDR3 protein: CASSTLRQAGKSSYNEQFF. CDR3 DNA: TGTGCCAGCAGCACCCTACGTCAGGCAGGGAAAAGCTCCTACAATGAGCAGTTCTTC. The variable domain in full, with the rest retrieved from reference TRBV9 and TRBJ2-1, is DSGVTQTPKHLITATGQRVTLRCSPRSGDLSVYWYQQSLDQGLQFLIQYYNGEERAKGNILERFSAQQFPDLHSELNLSSLELGDSALYFCASSTLRQAGKSSYNEQFFGPGTRLTVL.

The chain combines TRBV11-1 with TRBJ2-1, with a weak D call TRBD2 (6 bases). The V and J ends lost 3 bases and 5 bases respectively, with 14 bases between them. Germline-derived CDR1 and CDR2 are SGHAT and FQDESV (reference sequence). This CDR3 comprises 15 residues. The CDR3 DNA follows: TGTGCCAGCAGCTTCGGAGTGGGAGGTAACAATGAGCAGTTCTTC. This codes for CASSFGVGGNNEQFF.

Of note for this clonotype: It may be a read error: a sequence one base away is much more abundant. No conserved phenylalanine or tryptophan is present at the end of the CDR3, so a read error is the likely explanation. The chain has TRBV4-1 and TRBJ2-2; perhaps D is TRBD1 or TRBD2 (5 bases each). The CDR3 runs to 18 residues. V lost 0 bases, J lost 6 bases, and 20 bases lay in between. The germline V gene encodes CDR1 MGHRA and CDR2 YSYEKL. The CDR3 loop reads CASSQDPRDVWDPGELFS. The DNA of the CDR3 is TGCGCCAGCAGCCAAGACCCCCGGGACGTCTGGGATCCCGGGGAGCTGTTTTCT.

CDR3 in DNA: TGTGCCTGTGAAGCATGCCCCTACGAGCAGTACTTC. Amino acid sequence: CACEACPYEQYF. The chain employs TRBV30 and TRBJ2-7; D remains unclear. This CDR3 region has 12 residues. Germline lookup yields CDR1 GTSNPN and CDR2 SVGIG (reference sequence). Trimming cost V 6 bases and J 2 bases, with 11 bases left between them. Together with reference TRBV30 and TRBJ2-7, the CDR3 gives the full variable domain: SQTIHQWPATLVQPVGSPLSLECTVEGTSNPNLYWYRQAAGRGLQLLFYSVGIGQISSEVPQNLSASRPQDRQFILSSKKLLLSDSGFYLCACEACPYEQYFGPGTRLTVT.

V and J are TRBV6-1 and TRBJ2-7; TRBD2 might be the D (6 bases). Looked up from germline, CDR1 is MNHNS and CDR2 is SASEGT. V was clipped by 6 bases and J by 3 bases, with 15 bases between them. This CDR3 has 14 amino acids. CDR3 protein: CASRAAGLFYEQYF. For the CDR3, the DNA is TGTGCCAGCAGAGCGGCGGGACTGTTCTACGAGCAGTACTTC.

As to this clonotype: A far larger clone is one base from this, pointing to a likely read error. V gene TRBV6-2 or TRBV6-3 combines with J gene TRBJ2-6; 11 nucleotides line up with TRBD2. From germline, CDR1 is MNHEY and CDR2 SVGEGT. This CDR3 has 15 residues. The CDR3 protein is CASSDSGLAGPLRYF. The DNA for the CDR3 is TGTGCCAGCAGTGACTCAGGACTAGCGGGTCCCCTCAGGTACTTC.

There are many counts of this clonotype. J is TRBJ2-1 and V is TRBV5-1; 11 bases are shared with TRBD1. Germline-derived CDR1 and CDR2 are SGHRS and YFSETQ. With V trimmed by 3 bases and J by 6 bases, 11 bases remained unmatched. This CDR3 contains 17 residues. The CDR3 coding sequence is TGCGCCAGCAGCTCAAGCACCGGACAGGGGGCCGGCAATGAGCAGTTCTTC. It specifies CASSSSTGQGAGNEQFF.

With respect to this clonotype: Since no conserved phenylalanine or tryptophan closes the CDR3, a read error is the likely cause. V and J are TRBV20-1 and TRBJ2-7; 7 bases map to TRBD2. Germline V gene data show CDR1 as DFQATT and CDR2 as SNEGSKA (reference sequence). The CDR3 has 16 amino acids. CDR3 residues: CSARSGWEGSHYEQYS. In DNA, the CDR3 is TGCAGTGCTAGGTCTGGTTGGGAGGGCTCACACTACGAACAGTACTCC.

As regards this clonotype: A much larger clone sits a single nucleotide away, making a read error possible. As DNA, the CDR3 is TGTGCCAGAAGCTTGGCCGGGGGGACCATAGATACGCAGTATTTT. Translating it yields CARSLAGGTIDTQYF. This rearrangement joins TRBV5-8 to TRBJ2-3; 7 bases are a match to TRBD2. The CDR3 length is 15 residues. Germline loops: CDR1 SGHTS, CDR2 YDEGEE.

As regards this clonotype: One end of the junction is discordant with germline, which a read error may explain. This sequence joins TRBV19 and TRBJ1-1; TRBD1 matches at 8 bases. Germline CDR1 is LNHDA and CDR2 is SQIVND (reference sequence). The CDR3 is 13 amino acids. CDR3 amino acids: CSSSKNRDREAFF. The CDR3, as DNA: TGTTCCAGTAGTAAAAACCGGGACAGGGAAGCTTTCTTT.

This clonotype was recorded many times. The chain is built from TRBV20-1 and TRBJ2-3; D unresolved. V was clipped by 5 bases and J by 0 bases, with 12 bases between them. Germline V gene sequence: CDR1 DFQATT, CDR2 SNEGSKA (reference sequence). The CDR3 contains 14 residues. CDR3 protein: CSASNRGSTDTQYF. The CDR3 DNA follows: TGCAGTGCTTCAAATCGCGGTAGCACAGATACGCAGTATTTT.

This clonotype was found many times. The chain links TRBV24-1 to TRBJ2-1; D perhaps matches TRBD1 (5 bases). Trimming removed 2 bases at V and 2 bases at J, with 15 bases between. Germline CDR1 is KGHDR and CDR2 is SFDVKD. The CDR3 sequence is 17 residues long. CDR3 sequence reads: CATSDSQGGFAYNEQFF. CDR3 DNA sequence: TGTGCCACCAGTGATTCCCAGGGTGGGTTCGCCTACAATGAGCAGTTCTTC.

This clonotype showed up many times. CDR3 nucleotides: TGTGCCAGTAGCCTGGACAGGGGGCTTTATAATTCACCCCTCCACTTT. Protein: CASSLDRGLYNSPLHF. V usage is TRBV19 and J usage is TRBJ1-6, with 11 positions matching TRBD1. The CDR3 has 16 amino acids. Germline V CDR1 and CDR2: LNHDA, SQIVND (reference sequence). V was clipped by 6 bases and J by 4 bases; unmatched bases: 5.

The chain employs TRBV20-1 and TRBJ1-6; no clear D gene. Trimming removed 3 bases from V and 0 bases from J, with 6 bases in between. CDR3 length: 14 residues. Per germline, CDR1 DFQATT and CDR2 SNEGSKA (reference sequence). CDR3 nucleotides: TGCAGTGCTAGGGGCTACTCCTATAATTCACCCCTCCACTTT. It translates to CSARGYSYNSPLHF.

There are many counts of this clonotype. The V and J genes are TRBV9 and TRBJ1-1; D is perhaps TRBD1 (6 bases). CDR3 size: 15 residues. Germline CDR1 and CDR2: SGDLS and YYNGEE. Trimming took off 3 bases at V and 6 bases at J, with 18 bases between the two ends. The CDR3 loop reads CASSAGSGDLAEAFF. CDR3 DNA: TGTGCCAGCAGCGCAGGCTCAGGGGATTTGGCTGAAGCTTTCTTT.

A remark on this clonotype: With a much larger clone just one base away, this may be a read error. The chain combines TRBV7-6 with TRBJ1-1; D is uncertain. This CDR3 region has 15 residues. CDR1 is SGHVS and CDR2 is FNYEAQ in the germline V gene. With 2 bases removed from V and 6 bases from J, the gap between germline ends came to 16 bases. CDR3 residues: CASSLFFNQGAEAFF. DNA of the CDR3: TGTGCCAGCAGCTTATTTTTCAACCAAGGAGCTGAAGCTTTCTTT.

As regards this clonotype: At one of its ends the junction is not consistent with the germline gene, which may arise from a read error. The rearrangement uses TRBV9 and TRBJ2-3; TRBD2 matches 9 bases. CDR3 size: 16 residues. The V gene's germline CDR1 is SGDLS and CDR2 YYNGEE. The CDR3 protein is CVSIPGLASSTDTQYF. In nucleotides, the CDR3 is TGTGTCAGCATCCCAGGACTAGCGTCTAGCACAGATACGCAGTATTTT.

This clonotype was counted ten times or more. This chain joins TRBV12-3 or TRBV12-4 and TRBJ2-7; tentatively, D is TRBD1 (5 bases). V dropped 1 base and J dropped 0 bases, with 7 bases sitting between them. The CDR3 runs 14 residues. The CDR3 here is CASSLGQNSYEQYF. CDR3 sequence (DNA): TGTGCCAGCAGTTTAGGACAGAACTCCTACGAGCAGTACTTC.

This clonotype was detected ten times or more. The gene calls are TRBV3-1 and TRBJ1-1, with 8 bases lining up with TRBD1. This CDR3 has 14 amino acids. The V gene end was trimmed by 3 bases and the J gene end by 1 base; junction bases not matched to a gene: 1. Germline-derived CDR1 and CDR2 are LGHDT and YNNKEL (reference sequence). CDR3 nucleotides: TGTGCCAGCAGCCACACAGGGGGGAACACTGAAGCTTTCTTT. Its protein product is CASSHTGGNTEAFF.

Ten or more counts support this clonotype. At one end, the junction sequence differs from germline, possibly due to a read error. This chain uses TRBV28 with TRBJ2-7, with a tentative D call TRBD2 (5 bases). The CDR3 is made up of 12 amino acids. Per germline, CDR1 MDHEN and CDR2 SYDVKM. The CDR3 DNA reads TGTGCCAGCCAAGAGGGCCTCTACGAGCAGTGCTTC. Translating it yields CASQEGLYEQCF.

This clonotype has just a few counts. The CDR3 nucleotides read TGTGCCAGCAGGACAGGGGACACCGGGGAGCTGTTTTTT. It is translated as CASRTGDTGELFF. The rearrangement joins TRBV27 to TRBJ2-2; 8 nucleotides agree with TRBD1. V lost 6 bases, J lost 3 bases, and 0 bases stayed unmatched. CDR3 length: 13 amino acids. Germline CDR1 and CDR2: MNHEY and SMNVEV (reference sequence).

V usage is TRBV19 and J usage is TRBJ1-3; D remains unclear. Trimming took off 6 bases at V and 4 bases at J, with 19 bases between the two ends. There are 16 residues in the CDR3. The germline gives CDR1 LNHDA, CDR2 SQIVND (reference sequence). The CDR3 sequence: CASSSSLALGGNTIYF. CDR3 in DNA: TGTGCCAGTAGCTCCTCCCTGGCCCTGGGAGGAAACACCATATATTTT.